Listed here are 13 T cell receptor beta chains from one sample, sequenced in a study of blood T cell repertoires in COVID-19. Assay used: immunoSEQ multiplex PCR; TCRdb lists only in-frame clones, some missing. The data hold 200,000 to 300,000 clones, with 80% to 95% observed a single time. Sequences were obtained from peripheral blood. All receptors come from a young man with COVID-19, enrolled during active disease.

The chain joins TRBV4-2 to TRBJ2-5, with 8 bases identical to TRBD2. From germline, CDR1 is LGHNA and CDR2 YNFKEQ. J lost 5 bases, V lost 4 bases, and 12 bases had no gene match. The CDR3 sequence is 16 residues long. This chain's CDR3 is CASSPTPERGKETQYF. CDR3 nucleotides: TGTGCCAGCAGCCCCACCCCCGAGCGGGGGAAGGAGACCCAGTACTTC.

The chain uses TRBV9 and TRBJ1-6; D ambiguous. With 2 bases removed from V and 4 bases from J, the gap between germline ends came to 7 bases. The CDR3 extends over 14 amino acids. The germline V gene encodes CDR1 SGDLS and CDR2 YYNGEE. DNA for the CDR3: TGTGCCAGCAGCGTGGAGGGTTATAATTCACCCCTCCACTTT. This encodes CASSVEGYNSPLHF.

The V and J genes are TRBV7-9 and TRBJ2-5; D may be TRBD1 (6 bases). The CDR3 is made up of 14 amino acids. The V gene lost 3 bases and the J gene lost 1 base, with 9 bases spanning the gap. Germline values: CDR1 SEHNR, CDR2 FQNEAQ (reference sequence). This CDR3 is CASSLGARQETQYF. The CDR3, as DNA: TGTGCCAGCAGCTTGGGGGCCCGCCAAGAGACCCAGTACTTC.

The chain carries TRBV23-1 and TRBJ1-5, with a weak D call TRBD1 (5 bases). TRBV23-1 is sorted into the ORF group, with uncertain function. The CDR3 is 18 residues long. V shed 0 bases and J shed 5 bases, with 20 bases lying between them. Written as DNA, the CDR3 is TGCGCCAGCAGTCAATCGTGTTCCGGGGCTAGGGAGGATCAGCCCCAGCATTTT. This sequence encodes CASSQSCSGAREDQPQHF.

This clone has just a few counts. The V gene is TRBV14, the J gene TRBJ1-1; no firm D call. V was clipped by 0 bases and J by 3 bases, with 5 bases between them. The germline V gene encodes CDR1 SGHDN and CDR2 FVKESK. This CDR3 is built from 13 residues. In DNA, the CDR3 is TGTGCCAGCAGCCAAGATAGAGACACTGAAGCTTTCTTT. Its protein product is CASSQDRDTEAFF.

J is TRBJ1-3 and V is TRBV18; TRBD1 aligns across 9 bases. CDR1 is KGHSH and CDR2 is LQKENI in the germline V gene. The ends lost 3 bases at V and 0 bases at J; junction bases unmatched: 3. The CDR3 has 16 residues. For the CDR3, the DNA is TGTGCCAGCTCACCGAGACAGGGGGACTCTGGAAACACCATATATTTT. This codes for CASSPRQGDSGNTIYF.

The genes are TRBV24-1 and TRBJ1-2, with no clear D. The CDR3 is 13 residues long. Per germline, CDR1 KGHDR and CDR2 SFDVKD. Trimming cost V 4 bases and J 4 bases, with 9 bases left between them. As DNA, the CDR3 is TGTGCCACCAGTGACGCGGGAGGCTATGGCTACACCTTC. Its protein is CATSDAGGYGYTF.

This clone was detected only once. In nucleotides, the CDR3 is TGTGCCAGCAGTCCCATCTATACAGGGAAGGAGCAGTACTTC. It codes for CASSPIYTGKEQYF. The genes are TRBV27 and TRBJ2-7; D may be TRBD1 (6 bases). The germline V and J ends were trimmed by 5 bases and 7 bases, with 18 bases remaining between them. The CDR3 is 14 amino acids. The germline V gene encodes CDR1 MNHEY and CDR2 SMNVEV (reference sequence).

The chain employs TRBV5-4 and TRBJ2-5; 9 bases agree with TRBD2. The J segment lost 6 bases and the V segment lost 0 bases, leaving 18 bases of the junction unmatched. The germline V gene has CDR1 SGHNT and CDR2 YYREEE (reference sequence). This CDR3 contains 19 residues. The CDR3 loop is CASSLAGGLGGGGSKTQYF. CDR3 DNA sequence: TGTGCCAGCAGCTTGGCAGGAGGGTTAGGCGGGGGGGGCTCAAAGACCCAGTACTTC.

V usage is TRBV7-9 and J usage is TRBJ2-7, with no clear D. The ends were cut back, 0 bases at V and 7 bases at J, with 7 bases in the middle. This CDR3 comprises 12 residues. Looked up from germline, CDR1 is SEHNR and CDR2 is FQNEAQ (reference sequence). The CDR3 bases are TGTGCCAGCAGCTTAGCGCTACGGGAGCAGTACTTC. Amino acids: CASSLALREQYF.

The chain combines TRBV18 with TRBJ2-1; a weak D match, TRBD1 (5 bases). V was pared by 6 bases and J by 7 bases, with 13 bases between. The CDR3 is 13 residues long. CDR1 is KGHSH, CDR2 LQKENI, per germline. The CDR3 loop reads CASSVGVGNEQFF. The CDR3, as DNA: TGTGCCAGCTCTGTAGGGGTAGGGAATGAGCAGTTCTTC.

This chain joins TRBV18 and TRBJ2-7; 7 bases align to TRBD1. V lost 3 bases to trimming and J lost 5 bases; unmatched junction nucleotides: 4. The CDR3 is 13 residues long. In germline, CDR1 is KGHSH, CDR2 LQKENI. The CDR3 reads CASSPGQYHEQYF. The CDR3 region has the DNA TGTGCCAGCTCACCGGGACAGTACCACGAGCAGTACTTC.

V is TRBV6-2 or TRBV6-3 and J is TRBJ2-1; no definite D call. From germline, CDR1 is MNHEY and CDR2 SVGEGT. CDR3 size: 12 residues. Trimming removed 6 bases from V and 10 bases from J, with 13 bases in between. CDR3 residues: CASSDTPTEQFF. The CDR3 DNA sequence: TGTGCCAGCAGCGATACCCCTACGGAGCAGTTCTTC.